The clone carrying this T cell receptor beta chain was seen more than once but under ten times. The antigen remains undetermined. The sample belongs to a study of T cell repertoires in cytomegalovirus infection. Study-wide results and limits: HLA-C-restricted CMV clonotypes gave the most frequent clonotype in two of eight donors.

TCRdb reprocessed the reads via MiXCR and lists one record per CDR3 protein. The sample shows roughly 240,000 distinct CDR3 sequences, 6% to 8% of them seen only once. Per germline, CDR1 MNHNY and CDR2 SVGAGI (reference sequence). Trimming at V came to 5 bases and at J to 7 bases, leaving 6 bases not matched to a gene. The CDR3 covers 15 residues. The sample consisted of PBMCs. The chain carries TRBV6-6 and TRBJ2-1, with 12 bases matching TRBD2. The source of this sequence is a human donor in good health (CMV status not recorded). Some clones in this sample may be carry-over from other donors' samples. Here the CDR3 DNA reads TGTGCCAGCAGTGACCGGACTAGCGGGGATAATGAGCAGTTCTTC. Encoded protein: CASSDRTSGDNEQFF.